One and the same sample provided the 29 T cell receptor beta chains below, sequenced in a study of blood T cell repertoires in COVID-19. Assay used: immunoSEQ multiplex PCR; TCRdb lists only in-frame clones, some missing. The data show about 210,000 clones, approximately 82% seen once. Sequenced sample: peripheral blood. These TCRs come from a man aged 50 to 60 with active or convalescent COVID-19.

The V and J genes are TRBV6-6 and TRBJ2-2; D remains ambiguous. Germline V gives CDR1 MNHNY, CDR2 SVGAGI (reference sequence). V was cut by 0 bases and J by 8 bases, with 7 bases left in between. The CDR3 has 13 residues. This CDR3 reads CASSYSNGGELFF. CDR3 sequence (DNA): TGTGCCAGCAGTTACTCGAACGGGGGGGAGCTGTTTTTT.

The chain carries TRBV11-3 and TRBJ2-1; a possible D gene is TRBD1 (6 bases). V lost 1 base and J lost 5, with 15 bases in between. Germline V gene lookup returns CDR1 SGHNT and CDR2 YENEEA. The CDR3 contains 16 residues. The CDR3 coding sequence is TGTGCCAGCAGCTTAGGGGGGACAAGCGGAGACAATGAGCAGTTCTTC. Its protein is CASSLGGTSGDNEQFF.

This clone was seen just once. The rearrangement links TRBV3-1 (or the pseudogene TRBV3-2) to TRBJ2-1, with 9 bases matching TRBD2. CDR3 size: 15 residues. Trimming cost V 3 bases and J 4 bases; bases outside gene matches: 4. The germline V gene encodes CDR1 LGHDT and CDR2 YNNKEL (reference sequence). The CDR3 here is CASSQRGGPYNEQFF. As DNA, the CDR3 is TGTGCCAGCAGCCAGCGGGGGGGCCCATACAATGAGCAGTTCTTC.

This chain joins TRBV6-5 and TRBJ2-5, with 7 bases aligning to TRBD2. Per the germline V gene, CDR1 is MNHEY and CDR2 is SVGAGI. The V and J ends lost 7 bases and 5 bases, in that order; junction bases with no gene match: 13. The CDR3 has 15 residues. The CDR3 DNA reads TGTGCCAGCACCCCCCGGGGAGGGGCAGGTGAGACCCAGTACTTC. Its translation is CASTPRGGAGETQYF.

The chain combines TRBV5-1 with TRBJ2-5; tentative D call: TRBD1 (6 bases). V was trimmed by 0 bases and J by 2 bases, leaving 11 bases between them. The CDR3 spans 15 residues. Germline V gives CDR1 SGHRS, CDR2 YFSETQ. Written as DNA, the CDR3 is TGCGCCAGCAGCTTGGCCGACAGGAGACAAGAGACCCAGTACTTC. Its translation is CASSLADRRQETQYF.

With respect to this clone: A junction end diverges from the germline sequence, so it may reflect a read error. The chain employs TRBV2 and TRBJ1-5, with TRBD1 identical over 8 bases. Per the germline V gene, CDR1 is SNHLY and CDR2 is FYNNEI. The CDR3 contains 14 residues. The CDR3 region has the DNA TGTGCCAGCACCGACGACAGGGGCAACCAGCCCCAGCATTTT. This gives the protein CASTDDRGNQPQHF.

This clone was found once. This chain connects TRBV2 to TRBJ2-3; D is possibly TRBD2 (5 bases). Germline CDR1 reads SNHLY; CDR2 reads FYNNEI. V shed 5 bases and J shed 6 bases, with 15 bases lying between them. The CDR3 spans 14 residues. CDR3 region: CASSSTLSVDTQYF. CDR3 DNA sequence: TGTGCCAGCAGTTCTACCCTTAGCGTCGATACGCAGTATTTT. Complete variable domain (other parts from reference TRBV2 and TRBJ2-3): EPEVTQTPSHQVTQMGQEVILRCVPISNHLYFYWYRQILGQKVEFLVSFYNNEISEKSEIFDDQFSVERPDGSNFTLKIRSTKLEDSAMYFCASSSTLSVDTQYFGPGTRLTVL.

Details on this clone: The same CDR3 arises from other DNA sequences in this sample as well. The rearrangement uses TRBV9 and TRBJ1-1; maybe TRBD1 (5 bases). V shed 3 bases and J shed 1 base, with 7 bases lying between them. The CDR3 is made up of 13 amino acids. Per germline, CDR1 SGDLS and CDR2 YYNGEE. CDR3 in DNA: TGTGCCAGCAGCGCCGGACAGAACACTGAAGCTTTCTTT. It yields the protein CASSAGQNTEAFF.

V usage is TRBV10-3 and J usage is TRBJ1-5; D uncertain. V shed 8 bases and J shed 3 bases, with 20 bases lying between them. Germline CDR1 ENHRY, CDR2 SYGVKD. This CDR3 is built from 16 residues. CDR3 in amino acids: CAIRGSTSPINQPQHF. In DNA, the CDR3 is TGTGCCATCCGCGGCAGTACCTCTCCAATCAATCAGCCCCAGCATTTT.

Only a few counts were recorded for this clone. The chain is built from TRBV20-1 and TRBJ1-2; the match to TRBD1 covers 9 bases. After removal of 5 bases from V and 8 bases from J, the junction contained 3 bases not matched to a gene. Germline V gene lookup returns CDR1 DFQATT and CDR2 SNEGSKA (reference sequence). This CDR3 has 11 residues. In DNA form, the CDR3 reads TGCAGTGCTGGGACAGGGAGGGGCTACACCTTC. Its protein is CSAGTGRGYTF.

This clone was counted a few times. The chain couples TRBV4-1 to TRBJ2-3; 10 positions match TRBD2. The CDR3 extends over 18 amino acids. Germline V gene sequence: CDR1 MGHRA, CDR2 YSYEKL. The V and J ends lost 1 base and 7 bases, in that order; junction bases with no gene match: 14. CDR3 nucleotide sequence: TGCGCCAGCAGCCAAGTTGGGTCTAGCGGGAGTATGAGGTATACGCAGTATTTT. Protein: CASSQVGSSGSMRYTQYF.

This chain joins TRBV5-6 and TRBJ2-6; D remains ambiguous. V was trimmed by 2 bases and J by 0 bases, leaving 6 bases between them. This CDR3 region has 15 residues. Germline V gene lookup returns CDR1 SGHDT and CDR2 YYEEEE. The DNA for the CDR3 is TGTGCCAGCAGCTTTCCCAACTCTGGGGCCAACGTCCTGACTTTC. Protein sequence: CASSFPNSGANVLTF. The full variable domain, its missing parts supplied by reference TRBV5-6 and TRBJ2-6, is DAGVTQSPTHLIKTRGQQVTLRCSPKSGHDTVSWYQQALGQGPQFIFQYYEEEERQRGNFPDRFSGHQFPNYSSELNVNALLLGDSALYLCASSFPNSGANVLTFGAGSRLTVL.

The chain joins TRBV5-5 to TRBJ2-1, with D possibly being TRBD1 (6 bases). This CDR3 contains 15 residues. Germline CDR1 is SGHKS and CDR2 is YYEKEE (reference sequence). Trimming removed 4 bases from V and 0 bases from J, with 11 bases in between. The CDR3 here is CASSTGHYSYNEQFF. The CDR3 DNA reads as TGTGCCAGCAGCACGGGACATTACTCCTACAATGAGCAGTTCTTC.

This clone was found once. The chain carries TRBV18 and TRBJ1-3; maybe TRBD1 (6 bases). Germline V lookup: CDR1 KGHSH, CDR2 LQKENI. Deletions cut 2 bases from V and 3 bases from J, with 11 bases between. The CDR3 is made up of 15 amino acids. The CDR3: CASSPDRLYGNTIYF. The CDR3 DNA reads TGTGCCAGCTCACCAGACAGGCTCTATGGAAACACCATATATTTT.

The chain links TRBV4-1 to TRBJ2-7, with 10 positions matching TRBD1. The V gene's germline CDR1 is MGHRA and CDR2 YSYEKL. Trimming cost V 5 bases and J 2 bases; bases outside gene matches: 9. This CDR3 has 16 amino acids. The CDR3 region is CASSEAGTGDPYEQYF. CDR3 sequence (DNA): TGCGCCAGCAGCGAAGCCGGGACAGGGGACCCCTACGAGCAGTACTTC.

CDR3 in amino acids: CASRQGTGTEAFF. DNA of the CDR3: TGCGCCAGCAGACAGGGGACAGGGACTGAAGCTTTCTTT. The rearrangement uses TRBV5-1 and TRBJ1-1, with 9 nucleotides matching TRBD1. V was clipped by 5 bases and J by 5 bases; unmatched bases: 4. Germline CDR1 reads SGHRS; CDR2 reads YFSETQ. CDR3 length: 13 amino acids.

This chain joins TRBV7-9 and TRBJ2-2; D is perhaps TRBD2 (5 bases). Deletions cut 5 bases from V and 1 base from J, with 8 bases between. The CDR3 length is 14 residues. The germline V gene encodes CDR1 SEHNR and CDR2 FQNEAQ (reference sequence). The CDR3 DNA reads TGTGCCAGCAGCGCTACTAGGAACACCGGGGAGCTGTTTTTT. Its translation is CASSATRNTGELFF.

This chain uses TRBV6-1 with TRBJ2-7; the match to TRBD1 covers 8 bases. The CDR3 is made up of 15 amino acids. Germline loops: CDR1 MNHNS, CDR2 SASEGT. Unmatched junction bases numbered 4, after V lost 0 bases and J lost 3 bases. CDR3 protein: CASSEAGQGYYEQYF. In DNA, the CDR3 is TGTGCCAGCAGTGAAGCAGGACAGGGATACTACGAGCAGTACTTC.

The chain carries TRBV7-2 and TRBJ1-6; the match to TRBD1 covers 8 bases. This CDR3 comprises 15 residues. Germline V gene lookup returns CDR1 SGHTA and CDR2 FQGNSA. V trimming: 6 bases; J trimming: 5 bases; junction bases outside the gene matches: 6. CDR3 bases: TGTGCCAGCAGTCTCCGGGACAGGCATAATTCACCCCTCCACTTT. It yields the protein CASSLRDRHNSPLHF.

This rearrangement joins TRBV18 to TRBJ2-7; perhaps TRBD2 as D (6 bases). The V end was cut by 11 bases, the J end by 7 bases, with 21 bases between. CDR1 KGHSH and CDR2 LQKENI come from the germline V gene. The length of the CDR3 is 13 residues. CDR3 coding DNA: TGTGCCGGCCGGGACTCACTATCACGAGAGCAGTACTTC. It yields the protein CAGRDSLSREQYF.

There are many counts of this clone. The chain combines TRBV7-9 with TRBJ2-7, with 7 positions matching TRBD2. Trimming took 8 bases from V and 7 from J; bases not matched to a gene: 5. The CDR3 has 11 amino acids. Germline CDR1 is SEHNR and CDR2 is FQNEAQ (reference sequence). The CDR3 region is CASGEGEEQYV. DNA for the CDR3: TGTGCCAGCGGGGAGGGTGAAGAGCAGTACGTC.

The rearrangement uses TRBV2 and TRBJ2-7, with 8 nucleotides matching TRBD1. Germline V gene data show CDR1 as SNHLY and CDR2 as FYNNEI. The CDR3 spans 14 residues. The trim removed 6 bases at V and 4 bases at J, leaving 8 bases unmatched. The CDR3 here is CASRRQGAAYEQYV. The CDR3 coding sequence is TGTGCCAGCAGACGGCAGGGGGCGGCGTACGAGCAGTACGTC.

The V and J genes are TRBV28 and TRBJ2-1; 8 positions agree with TRBD2. V was pared by 6 bases and J by 6 bases, with 10 bases of the junction left unmatched. Germline lookup yields CDR1 MDHEN and CDR2 SYDVKM. The CDR3 length is 15 residues. CDR3 protein: CASRSTAGGLNEQFF. Here the CDR3 DNA reads TGTGCCAGCAGATCCACGGCGGGAGGCCTCAATGAGCAGTTCTTC.

The gene calls are TRBV5-6 and TRBJ1-2; tentatively, D is TRBD1 (5 bases). The germline V and J ends were trimmed by 4 bases and 9 bases, with 10 bases remaining between them. In germline, CDR1 is SGHDT, CDR2 YYEEEE. There are 11 residues in the CDR3. CDR3 DNA: TGTGCCAGCAGCGTCAGGGCTAGCTACACCTTC. This translates into CASSVRASYTF.

The rearrangement uses TRBV6-5 and TRBJ2-7; D call uncertain. The germline V gene encodes CDR1 MNHEY and CDR2 SVGAGI. V shed 6 bases and J shed 3 bases, with 6 bases lying between them. The CDR3 covers 11 residues. This chain's CDR3 is CASRTVYEQYF. In DNA, the CDR3 is TGTGCCAGCAGAACAGTCTACGAGCAGTACTTC.

The chain employs TRBV5-1 and TRBJ2-2; TRBD1 agrees at 8 bases. The CDR3 totals 14 residues. V was clipped by 3 bases and J by 6 bases; unmatched bases: 4. Germline V gives CDR1 SGHRS, CDR2 YFSETQ. CDR3 protein: CASSSRTGSGELFF. CDR3 DNA: TGCGCCAGCAGCTCCCGGACAGGGTCCGGGGAGCTGTTTTTT.

The CDR3 nucleotides read TGTGCCAGCAGCTTGATTCCGGGTGGCTACACCTTC. Encoded protein: CASSLIPGGYTF. The chain has TRBV5-6 and TRBJ1-2; the D is unclear. V gave up 1 base and J gave up 7 bases, with 8 bases separating them. The CDR3 consists of 12 residues. Per the germline V gene, CDR1 is SGHDT and CDR2 is YYEEEE.

On this clone itself: Other nucleotide sequences in the sample specify the same CDR3. V is TRBV5-1 and J is TRBJ2-2, with 14 bases matching TRBD2. The trim removed 4 bases at V and 4 bases at J, leaving 6 bases unmatched. Germline lookup yields CDR1 SGHRS and CDR2 YFSETQ. This CDR3 is 17 amino acids long. The CDR3 nucleotides are TGCGCCAGCAGCCGAGGACTAGCGGGAGGAGGCACCGGGGAGCTGTTTTTT. Protein sequence: CASSRGLAGGGTGELFF.

The rearrangement joins TRBV28 to TRBJ2-2; 9 nucleotides match TRBD1. Trimming at V came to 6 bases and at J to 6 bases, leaving 8 bases not matched to a gene. Germline V gives CDR1 MDHEN, CDR2 SYDVKM. This CDR3 has 15 amino acids. CDR3 sequence: CASSPNRGQAGELFF. The CDR3 nucleotides read TGTGCCAGCAGCCCCAACAGGGGGCAAGCCGGGGAGCTGTTTTTT.